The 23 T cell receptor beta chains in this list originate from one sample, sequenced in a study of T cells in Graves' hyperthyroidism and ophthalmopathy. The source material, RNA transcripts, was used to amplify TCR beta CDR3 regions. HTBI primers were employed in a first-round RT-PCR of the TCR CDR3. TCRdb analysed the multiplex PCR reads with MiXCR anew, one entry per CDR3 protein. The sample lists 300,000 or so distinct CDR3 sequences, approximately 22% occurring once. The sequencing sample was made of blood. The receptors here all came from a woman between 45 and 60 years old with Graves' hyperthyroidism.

Here the CDR3 DNA reads TGTGCCAGCTCACGACAGGGGGCTGAGAACTATGGCTACACCTTC. Translation: CASSRQGAENYGYTF. This sequence joins TRBV18 and TRBJ1-2, with 10 nucleotides matching TRBD1. The CDR3 has 15 amino acids. From germline, CDR1 is KGHSH and CDR2 LQKENI. With 4 bases clipped from V and 2 bases from J, the junction kept 4 bases outside the gene matches.

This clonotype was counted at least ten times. The CDR3 protein is CATSPGASGETQYF. The CDR3 DNA is TGTGCCACCAGCCCCGGGGCGTCCGGGGAGACCCAGTACTTC. The gene calls are TRBV24-1 and TRBJ2-5, with D tentatively TRBD1 or TRBD2 (5 bases each). CDR1 is KGHDR and CDR2 is SFDVKD in the germline V gene. The CDR3 has 14 residues. Trimming removed 7 bases from V and 5 bases from J, with 16 bases in between.

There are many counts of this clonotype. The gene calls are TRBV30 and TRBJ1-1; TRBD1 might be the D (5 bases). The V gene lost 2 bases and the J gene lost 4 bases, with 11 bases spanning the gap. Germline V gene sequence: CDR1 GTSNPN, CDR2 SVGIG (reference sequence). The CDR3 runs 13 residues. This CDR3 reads CAWSSATATEAFF. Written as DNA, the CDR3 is TGTGCCTGGAGTTCCGCGACAGCCACTGAAGCTTTCTTT. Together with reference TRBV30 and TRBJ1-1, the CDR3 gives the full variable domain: SQTIHQWPATLVQPVGSPLSLECTVEGTSNPNLYWYRQAAGRGLQLLFYSVGIGQISSEVPQNLSASRPQDRQFILSSKKLLLSDSGFYLCAWSSATATEAFFGQGTRLTVV.

The CDR3: CASSDHDEQFF. For the CDR3, the DNA is TGTGCCAGCAGTGACCATGATGAGCAGTTCTTC. The chain carries TRBV6-2 or TRBV6-3 and TRBJ2-1; D is unresolved. The germline V gene has CDR1 MNHEY and CDR2 SVGEGT. This CDR3 comprises 11 residues. V shed 5 bases and J shed 8 bases, with 7 bases lying between them.

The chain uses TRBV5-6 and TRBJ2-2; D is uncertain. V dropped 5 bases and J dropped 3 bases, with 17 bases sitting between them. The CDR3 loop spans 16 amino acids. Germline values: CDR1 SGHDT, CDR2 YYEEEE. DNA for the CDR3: TGTGCCAGCAGTAATGTGAGGATCCTGTACACCGGGGAGCTGTTTTTT. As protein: CASSNVRILYTGELFF.

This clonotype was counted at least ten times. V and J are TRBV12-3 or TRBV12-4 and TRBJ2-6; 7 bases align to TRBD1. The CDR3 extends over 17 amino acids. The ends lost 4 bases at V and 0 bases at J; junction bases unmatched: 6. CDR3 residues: CASSSTGKGSGANVLTF. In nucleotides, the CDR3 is TGTGCCAGCAGTTCGACAGGGAAAGGCTCTGGGGCCAACGTCCTGACTTTC.

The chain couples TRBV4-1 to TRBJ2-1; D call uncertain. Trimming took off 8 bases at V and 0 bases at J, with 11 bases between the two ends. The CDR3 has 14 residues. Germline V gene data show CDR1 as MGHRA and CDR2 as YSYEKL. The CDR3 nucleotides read TGCGCCAGCCGCGACACGGCCTCCTACAATGAGCAGTTCTTC. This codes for CASRDTASYNEQFF.

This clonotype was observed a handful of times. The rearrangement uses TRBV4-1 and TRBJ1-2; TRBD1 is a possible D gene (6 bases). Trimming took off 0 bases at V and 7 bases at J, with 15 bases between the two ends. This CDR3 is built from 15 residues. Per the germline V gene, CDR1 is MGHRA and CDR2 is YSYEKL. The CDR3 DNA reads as TGCGCCAGCAGCCAAGACACAGGGCCAGGTCTTGGCTACACCTTC. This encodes CASSQDTGPGLGYTF.

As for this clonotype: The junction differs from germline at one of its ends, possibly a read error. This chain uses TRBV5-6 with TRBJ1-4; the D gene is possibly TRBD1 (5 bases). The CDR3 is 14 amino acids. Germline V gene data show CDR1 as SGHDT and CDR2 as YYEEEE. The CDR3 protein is CANSFPQVDEKLFF. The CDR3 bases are TGTGCCAACAGCTTTCCACAGGTGGATGAAAAACTGTTTTTT.

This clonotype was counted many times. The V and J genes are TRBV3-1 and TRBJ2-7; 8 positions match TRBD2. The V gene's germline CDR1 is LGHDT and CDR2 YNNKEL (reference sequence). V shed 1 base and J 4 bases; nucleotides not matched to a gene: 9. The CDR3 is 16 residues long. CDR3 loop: CASSQGHSGGAYEQYF. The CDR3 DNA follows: TGTGCCAGCAGCCAAGGGCATTCGGGAGGGGCATACGAGCAGTACTTC.

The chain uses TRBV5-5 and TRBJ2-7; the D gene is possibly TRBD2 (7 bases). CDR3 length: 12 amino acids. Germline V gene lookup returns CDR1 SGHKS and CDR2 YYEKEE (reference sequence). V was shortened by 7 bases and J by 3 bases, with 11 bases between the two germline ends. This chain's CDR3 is CASSGGRYEQYF. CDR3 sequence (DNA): TGTGCCAGCTCGGGGGGCCGCTACGAGCAGTACTTC.

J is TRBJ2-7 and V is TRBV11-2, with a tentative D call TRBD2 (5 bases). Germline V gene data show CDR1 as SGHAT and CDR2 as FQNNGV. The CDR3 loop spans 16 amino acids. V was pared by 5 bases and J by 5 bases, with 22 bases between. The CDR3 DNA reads TGTGCCAGCAGCCCCATACGGGGAGAGAGGAAGGACGAGCAGTACTTC. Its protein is CASSPIRGERKDEQYF. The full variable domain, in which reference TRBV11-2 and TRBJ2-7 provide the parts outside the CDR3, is EAGVAQSPRYKIIEKRQSVAFWCNPISGHATLYWYQQILGQGPKLLIQFQNNGVVDDSQLPKDRFSAERLKGVDSTLKIQPAKLEDSAVYLCASSPIRGERKDEQYFGPGTRLTVT.

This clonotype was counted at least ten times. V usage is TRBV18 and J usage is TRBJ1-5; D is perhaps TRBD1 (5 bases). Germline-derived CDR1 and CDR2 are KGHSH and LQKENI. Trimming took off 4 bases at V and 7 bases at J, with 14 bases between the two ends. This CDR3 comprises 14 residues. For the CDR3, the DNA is TGTGCCAGCTCACTCCAGGGAAATGGACAGCCCCAGCATTTT. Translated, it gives CASSLQGNGQPQHF.

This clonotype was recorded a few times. The CDR3 coding sequence is TGCGCCAGCAGCGCCGCTGACCAAGAGACCCAGTACTTC. Translating it yields CASSAADQETQYF. This chain links TRBV5-1 with TRBJ2-5, with D hard to call. Germline lookup yields CDR1 SGHRS and CDR2 YFSETQ. CDR3 length: 13 amino acids. Deletions cut 4 bases from V and 0 bases from J, with 7 bases between.

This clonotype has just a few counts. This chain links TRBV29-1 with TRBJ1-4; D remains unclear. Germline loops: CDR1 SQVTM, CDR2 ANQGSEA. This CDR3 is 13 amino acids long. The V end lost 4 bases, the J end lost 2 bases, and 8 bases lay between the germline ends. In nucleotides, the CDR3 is TGCAGCGTTGGGAGGAGGACTAATGAAAAACTGTTTTTT. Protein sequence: CSVGRRTNEKLFF.

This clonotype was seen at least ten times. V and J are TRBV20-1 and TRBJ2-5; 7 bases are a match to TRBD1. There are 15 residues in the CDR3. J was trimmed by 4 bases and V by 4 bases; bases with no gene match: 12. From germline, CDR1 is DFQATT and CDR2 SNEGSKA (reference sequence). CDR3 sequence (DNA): TGCAGTGCTACCGCCCCGGGGCCAGGGGGAGAGACCCAGTACTTC. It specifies CSATAPGPGGETQYF.

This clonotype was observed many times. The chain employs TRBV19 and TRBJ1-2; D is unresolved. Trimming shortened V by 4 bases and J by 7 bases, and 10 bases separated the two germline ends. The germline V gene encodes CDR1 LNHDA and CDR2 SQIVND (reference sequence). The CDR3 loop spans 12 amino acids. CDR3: CASSRGGFGYTF. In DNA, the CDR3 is TGTGCCAGTAGTAGGGGAGGCTTTGGCTACACCTTC.

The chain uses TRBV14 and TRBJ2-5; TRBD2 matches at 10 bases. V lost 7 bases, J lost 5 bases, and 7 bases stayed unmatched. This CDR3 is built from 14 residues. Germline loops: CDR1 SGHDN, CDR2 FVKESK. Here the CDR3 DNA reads TGTGCCAGCAAACCTAGCGGGAGTTGGGAGACCCAGTACTTC. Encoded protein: CASKPSGSWETQYF.

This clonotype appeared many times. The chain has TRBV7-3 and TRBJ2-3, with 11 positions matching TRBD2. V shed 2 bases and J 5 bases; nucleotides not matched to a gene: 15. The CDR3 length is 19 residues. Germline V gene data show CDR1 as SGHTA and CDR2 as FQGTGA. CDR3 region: CASSLAPEWVAGGLDTQYF. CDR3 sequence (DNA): TGTGCCAGCAGCTTAGCCCCCGAGTGGGTAGCGGGAGGGTTAGATACGCAGTATTTT.

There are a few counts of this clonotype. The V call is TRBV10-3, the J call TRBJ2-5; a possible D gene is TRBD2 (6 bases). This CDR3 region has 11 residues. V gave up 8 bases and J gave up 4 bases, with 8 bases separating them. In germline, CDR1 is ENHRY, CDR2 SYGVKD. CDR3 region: CAIGGRETQYF. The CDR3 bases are TGTGCCATCGGGGGGAGAGAGACCCAGTACTTC.

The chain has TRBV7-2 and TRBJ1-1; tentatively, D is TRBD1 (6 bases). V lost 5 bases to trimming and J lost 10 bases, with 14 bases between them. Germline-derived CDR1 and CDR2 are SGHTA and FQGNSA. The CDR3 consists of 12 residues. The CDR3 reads CASSPTGLGAFF. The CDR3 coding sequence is TGTGCCAGCAGCCCCACAGGGCTAGGAGCTTTCTTT. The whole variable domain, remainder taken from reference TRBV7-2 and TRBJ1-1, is GAGVSQSPSNKVTEKGKDVELRCDPISGHTALYWYRQSLGQGLEFLIYFQGNSAPDKSGLPSDRFSAERTGGSVSTLTIQRTQQEDSAVYLCASSPTGLGAFFGQGTRLTVV.

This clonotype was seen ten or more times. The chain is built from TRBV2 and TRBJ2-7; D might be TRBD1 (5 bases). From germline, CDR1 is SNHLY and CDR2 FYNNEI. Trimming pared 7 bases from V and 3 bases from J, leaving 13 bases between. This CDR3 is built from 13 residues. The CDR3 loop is CASKPWGNYEQYF. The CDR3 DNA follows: TGTGCCAGCAAACCGTGGGGCAACTACGAGCAGTACTTC.

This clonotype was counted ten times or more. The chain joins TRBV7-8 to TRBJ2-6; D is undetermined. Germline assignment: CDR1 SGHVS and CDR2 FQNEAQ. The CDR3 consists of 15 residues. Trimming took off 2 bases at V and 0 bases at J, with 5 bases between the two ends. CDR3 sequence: CASSLPGSGANVLTF. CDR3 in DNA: TGTGCCAGCAGCTTACCAGGCTCTGGGGCCAACGTCCTGACTTTC. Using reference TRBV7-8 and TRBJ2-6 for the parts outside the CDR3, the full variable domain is GAGVSQSPRYKVAKRGQDVALRCDPISGHVSLFWYQQALGQGPEFLTYFQNEAQLDKSGLPSDRFFAERPEGSVSTLKIQRTQQEDSAVYLCASSLPGSGANVLTFGAGSRLTVL.